The T cell receptor beta chain under discussion was sequenced for a study of blood T cell repertoires in COVID-19. On the study more broadly: The United States, Italy and Spain supplied acute and convalescent COVID-19 samples. In each case, the material was cDNA or gDNA derived from T cells, B-cell-depleted T cells, or PBMCs.

Per the original methods: Scientists estimated how many nucleated cells there were by amplifying reference gene primers. The assay was immunoSEQ multiplex PCR, and TCRdb's table has in-frame clones only and misses some. From that table come the V and J calls and clone size; the DNA was used to work out D and trimming. In the table there are some 130,000 clones, around 80% of which are singletons. Trimming pared 2 bases from V and 6 bases from J, leaving 13 bases between. This CDR3 comprises 14 residues. CDR1 MNHNS and CDR2 SASEGT come from the germline V gene. The gene calls are TRBV6-1 and TRBJ1-2; no firm D call. This receptor was identified in a man aged 60 to 75 who had recovered from COVID-19. Sequenced: peripheral blood. CDR3 nucleotide sequence: TGTGCCAGCAGTGAATTAACAATGACTAATGGCTACACCTTC. As protein: CASSELTMTNGYTF.